This TCR beta chain originates from a study of blood T cells in healthy people across ages. Study-level points and caveats: Possibly, changes in expanded clonotypes were confounded because donor CMV status was unknown. Observed TCR beta diversity per million T cells went down as age went up. This fall followed a roughly linear course with age.

Primed by a sample-barcoded 5' primer and a J-beta primer mix, a second PCR proceeded for about 6 to 12 cycles. Every single cDNA molecule received a tag from a template-switch adaptor with 12 random nucleotides. Via MiXCR, TCRdb re-called the 5' RACE reads, giving one row per CDR3 protein. Of over a million distinct CDR3 sequences listed, about 42% are singletons. Comment on this clonotype: Antigen unknown.

In germline, CDR1 is SGHRS, CDR2 YFSETQ. The CDR3 runs 16 residues. This sequence originates from a young woman in good health. The sequenced material came from blood. J is TRBJ2-1 and V is TRBV5-1; D is perhaps TRBD1 (6 bases). The J call is uncertain, as TRBJ2-7 better fits the DNA end. The DNA of the CDR3 is TGCGCCAGCAGCTTCTGGACAGACCGCTCCTACAATGAGCAGTACTTC. This translates into CASSFWTDRSYNEQYF.